This T cell receptor beta chain comes out of a study of T cell responses to AZD1222 COVID-19 vaccine. Study conclusions and caveats: Spike-spanning, vaccine-associated CD4 TCRs were dominant at 160-218 and 743-854. Reports say nearly half of spike-specific TCRs go after unmutated variant regions. There were mostly white British donors and more females than males, and clonal diversity was possibly underestimated.

This CDR3 comprises 13 residues. Germline assignment: CDR1 SEHNR and CDR2 FQNEAQ (reference sequence). Trimming took 5 bases from V and 5 from J, leaving 12 bases between them. With regard to this clone: Its specificity is unknown.

Second doses at about 4 or about 12 weeks were pooled. TCRdb's copy holds only in-frame clones and misses some; the assay was immunoSEQ multiplex PCR. The sample holds roughly 120,000 clones, 70% to 90% seen once. The specimen was peripheral blood, collected 28 days after the second AZD1222 dose. The chain recombines TRBV7-9 with TRBJ1-2, with TRBD1 as a possible D gene (5 bases). The TCR originated in an adult who received the AZD1222 COVID-19 vaccine. CDR3 DNA sequence: TGTGCCAGCAGCACACAGGACCTGTATGGCTACACCTTC. It specifies CASSTQDLYGYTF.